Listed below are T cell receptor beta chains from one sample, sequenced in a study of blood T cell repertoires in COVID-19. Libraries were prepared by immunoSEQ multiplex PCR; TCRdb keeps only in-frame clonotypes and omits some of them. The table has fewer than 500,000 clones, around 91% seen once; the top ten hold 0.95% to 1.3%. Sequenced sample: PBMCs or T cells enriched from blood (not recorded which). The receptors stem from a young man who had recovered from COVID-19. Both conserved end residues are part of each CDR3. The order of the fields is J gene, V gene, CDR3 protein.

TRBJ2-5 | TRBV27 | CASKPGQLQETQYF
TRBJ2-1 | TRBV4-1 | CASSQGGNSGNNEQFF
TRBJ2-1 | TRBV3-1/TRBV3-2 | CASRPTGLAGLEQFF
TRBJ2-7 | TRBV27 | CASSLGQSYEQYF
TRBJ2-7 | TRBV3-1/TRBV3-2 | CASSQGTSGISYEQYF
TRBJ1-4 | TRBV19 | CASTLGTASHEKLFF
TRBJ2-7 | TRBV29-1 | CSVDSGYEQYF
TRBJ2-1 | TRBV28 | CASSYTSGASYNEQFF
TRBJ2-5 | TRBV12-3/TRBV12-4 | CASSFLQETQYF
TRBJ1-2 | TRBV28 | CASSESGVPDGYTF
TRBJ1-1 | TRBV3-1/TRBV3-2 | CASSLNPVSRTEAFF
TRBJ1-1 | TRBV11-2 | CASSHRVRDTEAFF
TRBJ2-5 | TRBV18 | CASSPSTEPLGTQYF
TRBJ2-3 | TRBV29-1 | CSVPNTQYF
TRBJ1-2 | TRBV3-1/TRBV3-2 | CASSQAAGFNYGYTF
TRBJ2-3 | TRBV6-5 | CASTLSSAHRYTQYF
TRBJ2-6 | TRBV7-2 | CASSPGTGGPSGANVLTF
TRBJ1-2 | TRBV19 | CASSIEGRYGYTF
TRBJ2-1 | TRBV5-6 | CASSLDEGRGNEQFF
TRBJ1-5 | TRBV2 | CATRGQDSNQPQHF
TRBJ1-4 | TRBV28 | CASSSGQGNEKLFF
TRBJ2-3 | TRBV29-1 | CSVGGQGFSSATDTQYF
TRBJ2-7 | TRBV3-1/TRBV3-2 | CASSQGQRLHRGVEQYF
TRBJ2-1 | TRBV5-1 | CASSPGQGAYNEQFF
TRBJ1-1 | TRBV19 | CASSITGDTEAFF
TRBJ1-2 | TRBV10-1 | CASSESTLYGYTF
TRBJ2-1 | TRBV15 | CATSRTLAGGPFEQFF
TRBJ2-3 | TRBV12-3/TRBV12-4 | CASSLRGTDTQYF
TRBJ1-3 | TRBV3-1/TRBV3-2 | CASSSAGGTGNTIYF